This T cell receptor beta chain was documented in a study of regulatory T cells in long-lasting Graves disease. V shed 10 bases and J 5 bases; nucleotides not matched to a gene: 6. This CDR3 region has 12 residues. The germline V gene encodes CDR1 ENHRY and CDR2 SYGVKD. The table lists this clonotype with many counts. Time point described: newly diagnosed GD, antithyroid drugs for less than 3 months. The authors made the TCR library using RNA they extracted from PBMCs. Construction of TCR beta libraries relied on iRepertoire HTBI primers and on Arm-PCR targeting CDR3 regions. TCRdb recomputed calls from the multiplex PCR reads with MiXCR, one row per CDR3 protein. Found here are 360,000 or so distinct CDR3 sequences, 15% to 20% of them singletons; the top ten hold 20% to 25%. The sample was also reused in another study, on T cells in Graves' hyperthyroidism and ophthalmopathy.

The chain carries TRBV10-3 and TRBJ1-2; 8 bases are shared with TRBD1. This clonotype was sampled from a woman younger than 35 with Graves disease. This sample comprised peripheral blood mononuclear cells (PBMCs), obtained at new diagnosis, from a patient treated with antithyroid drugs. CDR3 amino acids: CATGTGQYGYTF. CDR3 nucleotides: TGTGCCACCGGGACAGGACAATATGGCTACACCTTC.